The rows below give T cell receptor beta chains drawn from one sample of a study of blood T cell repertoires in COVID-19. Using immunoSEQ multiplex PCR, the repertoire was profiled, and TCRdb retains in-frame clones only, with some absent. This sample carries approximately 500,000 clones, about 89% of them seen once, and the ten largest clones take 7.5% to 9.5%. Sequencing input: peripheral blood. These receptors were collected from a woman between 45 and 65 years old with COVID-19, enrolled during active disease. Each CDR3 is given with its conserved first and last residue. The D gene is left open where the match is weak. For some rows the clone size is stated as once, few or many, or as a class when expanded; others skip it.

v_call	d_call	j_call	clone_size	cdr3_aa
TRBV6-2/TRBV6-3	TRBD1	TRBJ1-5	.	CASSYGTGYSQPQHF
TRBV19	.	TRBJ1-1	.	CASRQQDTEAFF
TRBV5-6	.	TRBJ1-2	.	CASSLVPLDGYTF
TRBV24-1	TRBD2	TRBJ2-3	.	CATQRNGGAQRDTQYF
TRBV5-1	.	TRBJ2-2	.	CASSLIDLVRGTGELFF
TRBV29-1	.	TRBJ2-2	.	CSVAGGLNTGELFF
TRBV19	.	TRBJ2-5	.	CASSIDTEETQYF
TRBV6-1	TRBD2	TRBJ2-1	.	CASSEALRAGTGPGGHNEQFF
TRBV5-1	TRBD1	TRBJ1-1	few	CASSLADRGDTEAFF
TRBV6-6	TRBD1	TRBJ1-2	.	CASSLRTGLGYTF
TRBV5-1	.	TRBJ1-1	.	CASSLLTGENTEAFF
TRBV7-2	TRBD1	TRBJ1-5	.	CASSLGGGQGHQPQHF
TRBV7-8	.	TRBJ1-2	.	CASSPASEGNYGYTF
TRBV7-9	.	TRBJ1-2	.	CASSLTGAYGYTF
TRBV28	.	TRBJ1-1	.	CATSEQGRDTEAFF
TRBV19	.	TRBJ1-1	.	CASSISGSSNTEAFF
TRBV12-3/TRBV12-4	.	TRBJ2-3	.	CASRYAAPGAQYF
TRBV30	TRBD2	TRBJ2-7	.	CAWSTSGGYEQYF
TRBV30	.	TRBJ1-1	.	CAWMARAEAFF
TRBV4-2	TRBD2	TRBJ2-1	.	CASSPRRGAYNEQFF
TRBV11-3	TRBD1	TRBJ1-2	.	CASSSGRTGPYGYTF
TRBV11-2	.	TRBJ1-1	.	CASSSLQLEAFF
TRBV27	.	TRBJ1-5	.	CASRPLYRGSNQPQHF
TRBV27	TRBD1	TRBJ1-1	.	CASSAGQGYTEAFF
TRBV19	.	TRBJ2-1	.	CASSVSTSSSYNEQFF
TRBV18	.	TRBJ2-2	.	CASSLLTGDTGELFF
TRBV19	.	TRBJ1-5	.	CASSIGRGTYQPQHF
TRBV2	.	TRBJ1-4	.	CASSVSEFNEKLFF
TRBV6-5	.	TRBJ1-5	.	CASGENGNQPQHF
TRBV30	.	TRBJ2-7	.	CAWSVGASYEQYF
TRBV19	.	TRBJ1-5	.	CASSRRSNNQPQHF
TRBV19	TRBD1	TRBJ1-5	.	CASCAATGSFQPQHF
TRBV5-1	.	TRBJ1-5	.	CASSLDGGNQPQHF
TRBV7-8	TRBD2	TRBJ2-2	.	CASSAGLAGAGELFF
TRBV27	.	TRBJ2-7	.	CVSSRAGSYEQYF
TRBV30	TRBD1	TRBJ1-3	.	CAWSPRGQADSGNTIYF
TRBV29-1	.	TRBJ2-5	.	CSVEIPLGLPGETQYF
TRBV19	TRBD1	TRBJ2-5	once	CASSGTGEFGETQYF
TRBV10-3	.	TRBJ1-6	.	CAISRDINSPLHF
TRBV29-1	.	TRBJ1-2	once	CSVNDEGRANYGYTF
TRBV30	.	TRBJ2-1	.	CAWSSQGRVNEQFF
TRBV4-2	.	TRBJ1-2	few	CASSPGEGNPYGYTF